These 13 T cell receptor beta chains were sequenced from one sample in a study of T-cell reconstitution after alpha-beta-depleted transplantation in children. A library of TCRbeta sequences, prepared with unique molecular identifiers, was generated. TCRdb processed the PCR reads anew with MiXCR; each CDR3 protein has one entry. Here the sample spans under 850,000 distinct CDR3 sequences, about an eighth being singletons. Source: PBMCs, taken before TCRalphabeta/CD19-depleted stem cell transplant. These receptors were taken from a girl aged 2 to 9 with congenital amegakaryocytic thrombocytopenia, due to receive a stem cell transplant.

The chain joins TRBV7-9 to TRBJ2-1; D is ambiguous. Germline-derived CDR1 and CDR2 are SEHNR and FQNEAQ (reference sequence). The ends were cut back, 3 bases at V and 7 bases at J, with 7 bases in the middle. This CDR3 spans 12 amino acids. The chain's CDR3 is CASSFNGNEQFF. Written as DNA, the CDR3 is TGTGCCAGCAGCTTCAACGGGAATGAGCAGTTCTTC.

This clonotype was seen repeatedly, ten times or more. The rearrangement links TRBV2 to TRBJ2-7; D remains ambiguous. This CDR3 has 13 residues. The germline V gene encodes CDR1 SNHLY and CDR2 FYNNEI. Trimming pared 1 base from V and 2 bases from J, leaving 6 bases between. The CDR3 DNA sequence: TGTGCCAGCAGTGAAGGCCCCGCCTACGAGCAGTACTTC. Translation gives CASSEGPAYEQYF.

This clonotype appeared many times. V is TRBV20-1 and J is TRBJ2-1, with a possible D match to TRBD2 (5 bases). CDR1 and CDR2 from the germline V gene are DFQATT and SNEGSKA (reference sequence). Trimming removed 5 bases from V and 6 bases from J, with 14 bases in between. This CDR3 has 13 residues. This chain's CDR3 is CSAQRTTVNEQFF. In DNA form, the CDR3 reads TGCAGTGCTCAGCGGACCACCGTCAATGAGCAGTTCTTC.

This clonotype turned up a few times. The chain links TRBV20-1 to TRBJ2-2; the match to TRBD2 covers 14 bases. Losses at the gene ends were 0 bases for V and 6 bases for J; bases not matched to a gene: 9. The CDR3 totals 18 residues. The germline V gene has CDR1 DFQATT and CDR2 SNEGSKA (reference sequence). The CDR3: CSARDRLAGGRRAGELFF. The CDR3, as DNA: TGCAGTGCTAGAGATAGACTAGCGGGAGGGCGAAGGGCCGGGGAGCTGTTTTTT.

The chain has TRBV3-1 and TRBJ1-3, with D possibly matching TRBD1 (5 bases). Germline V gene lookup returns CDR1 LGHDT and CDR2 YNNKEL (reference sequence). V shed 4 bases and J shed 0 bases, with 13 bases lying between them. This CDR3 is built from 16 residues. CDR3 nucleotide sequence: TGTGCCAGCAGCCTGGGGCTACCGGTCTCTGGAAACACCATATATTTT. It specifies CASSLGLPVSGNTIYF.

CDR3 sequence reads: CASSLTAQSYNEQFF. The CDR3 coding sequence is TGTGCCAGCAGCTTAACAGCGCAATCCTACAATGAGCAGTTCTTC. The chain couples TRBV7-2 to TRBJ2-1; D not resolved. Germline V gene data show CDR1 as SGHTA and CDR2 as FQGNSA. With 2 bases removed from V and 1 base from J, the gap between germline ends came to 9 bases. The CDR3 contains 15 residues.

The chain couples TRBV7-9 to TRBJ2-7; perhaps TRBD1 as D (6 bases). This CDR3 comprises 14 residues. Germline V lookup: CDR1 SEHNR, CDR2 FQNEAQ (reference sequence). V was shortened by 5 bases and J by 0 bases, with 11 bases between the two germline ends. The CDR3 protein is CASSPTQGSYEQYF. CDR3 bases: TGTGCCAGCAGCCCAACACAGGGCTCCTACGAGCAGTACTTC.

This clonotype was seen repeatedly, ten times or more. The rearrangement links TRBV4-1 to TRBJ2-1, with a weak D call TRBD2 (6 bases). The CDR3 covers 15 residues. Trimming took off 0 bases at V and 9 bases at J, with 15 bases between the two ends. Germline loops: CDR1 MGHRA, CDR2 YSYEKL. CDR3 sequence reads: CASSQEPHVAVEQFF. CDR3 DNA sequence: TGCGCCAGCAGCCAAGAGCCTCATGTAGCGGTTGAGCAGTTCTTC.

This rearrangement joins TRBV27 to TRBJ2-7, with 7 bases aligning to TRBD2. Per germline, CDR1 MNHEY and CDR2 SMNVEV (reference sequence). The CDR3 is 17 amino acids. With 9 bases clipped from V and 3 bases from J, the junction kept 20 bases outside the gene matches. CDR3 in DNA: TGTGCCAGGAGCGGCGGGGGTTCGGGGAGGGCCGTCTACGAGCAGTACTTC. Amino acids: CARSGGGSGRAVYEQYF.

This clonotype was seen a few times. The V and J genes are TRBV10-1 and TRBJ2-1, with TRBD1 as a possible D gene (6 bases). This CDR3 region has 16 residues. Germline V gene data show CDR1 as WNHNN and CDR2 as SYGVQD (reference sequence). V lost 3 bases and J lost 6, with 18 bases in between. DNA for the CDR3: TGCGCCAGCAGTGAAGCCAACAGGGATATGAGCAATGAGCAGTTCTTC. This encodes CASSEANRDMSNEQFF.

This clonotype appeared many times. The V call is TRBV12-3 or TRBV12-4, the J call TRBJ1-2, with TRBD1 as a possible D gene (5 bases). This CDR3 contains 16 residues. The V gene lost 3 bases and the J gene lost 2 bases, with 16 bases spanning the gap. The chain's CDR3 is CASSFQPTGPNYGYTF. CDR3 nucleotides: TGTGCCAGCAGTTTCCAACCAACAGGTCCGAACTATGGCTACACCTTC.

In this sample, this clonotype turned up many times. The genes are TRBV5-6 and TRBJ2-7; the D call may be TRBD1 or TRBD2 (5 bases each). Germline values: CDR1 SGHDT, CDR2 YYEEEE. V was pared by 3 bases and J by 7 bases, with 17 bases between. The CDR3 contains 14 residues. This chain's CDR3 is CASSSRGPLVEQYF. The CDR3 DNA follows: TGTGCCAGCAGCTCGAGGGGACCACTGGTGGAGCAGTACTTC.

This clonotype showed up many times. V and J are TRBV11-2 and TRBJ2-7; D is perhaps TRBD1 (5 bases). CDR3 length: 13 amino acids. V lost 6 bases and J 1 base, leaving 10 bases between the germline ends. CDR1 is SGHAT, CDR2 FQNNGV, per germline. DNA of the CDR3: TGTGCCAGCAGTCATCAGGGATCCTACGAGCAGTACTTC. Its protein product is CASSHQGSYEQYF. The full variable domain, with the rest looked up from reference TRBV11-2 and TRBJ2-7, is EAGVAQSPRYKIIEKRQSVAFWCNPISGHATLYWYQQILGQGPKLLIQFQNNGVVDDSQLPKDRFSAERLKGVDSTLKIQPAKLEDSAVYLCASSHQGSYEQYFGPGTRLTVT.